This TCR beta chain was sequenced for a study of T cell repertoires in cytomegalovirus infection. Study as a whole: Matching HLA type, along with CMV infection, was indicated by public TCR beta signatures. Whole-study results and caveats: There were carriers of CMV plus the relevant HLA, and cumulative public TCR beta family frequency identified them. The ex vivo response showed dominance by HLA-C-restricted CMV-specific TCR beta clonotypes.

This clonotype was counted ten times or more. Its antigen is as yet unknown. The CDR3 is made up of 17 amino acids. Looked up from germline, CDR1 is SGHTA and CDR2 is FQGNSA. After removal of 1 base from V and 2 bases from J, the junction contained 5 bases not matched to a gene. MiXCR was run by TCRdb on the reads, yielding one entry per CDR3 protein. The sample lists 200,000 to 300,000 distinct CDR3 sequences; approximately 13% were seen once. The sample taken for sequencing was PBMCs. The gene calls are TRBV7-2 and TRBJ2-2; TRBD2 agrees at 9 bases. The TCR was taken from a human donor in good health (CMV status not recorded). Some clones in this sample may be carry-over from other donors' samples. The CDR3 here is CASSLEGLAANTGELFF. In nucleotides, the CDR3 is TGTGCCAGCAGCTTAGAGGGACTAGCTGCAAACACCGGGGAGCTGTTTTTT.